The 17 T cell receptor beta chains given below trace back to one sample, sequenced in a study of Ad26.COV2.S vaccination and SARS-CoV-2 variants. TCRdb keeps only in-frame clones here, not all; method: immunoSEQ multiplex PCR. This table holds about 400,000 clones, roughly 90% found once. Stated treatment: around 19 received Ad26.COV2.S at low or high dose, single or two shots; about 5 received placebo; per-sample allocation not given. On day 63 after the first injection, vaccine and placebo recipients gave samples. The specimen was peripheral blood, collected in a trial of Ad26.COV2.S vaccine versus placebo. These receptor sequences come from a person aged 18-65 years who received the Ad26.COV2.S COVID-19 vaccine or a placebo.

V and J are TRBV10-3 and TRBJ2-7, with D possibly being TRBD1 (6 bases). The V gene lost 8 bases and the J gene lost 1 base, with 12 bases spanning the gap. In germline, CDR1 is ENHRY, CDR2 SYGVKD. The CDR3 length is 13 residues. CDR3 loop: CAISDRKSYEQYF. The CDR3 region has the DNA TGTGCCATCTCCGACAGGAAATCCTACGAGCAGTACTTC.

The chain recombines TRBV28 with TRBJ1-1; D not certain. Germline CDR1 MDHEN, CDR2 SYDVKM. The V end lost 3 bases, the J end lost 2 bases, and 13 bases lay between the germline ends. The CDR3 is 15 residues long. CDR3 amino acids: CASSFQGRENTEAFF. CDR3 DNA: TGTGCCAGCAGTTTTCAAGGGAGGGAAAACACTGAAGCTTTCTTT. Looking up the rest from reference TRBV28 and TRBJ1-1 gives the full variable domain: DVKVTQSSRYLVKRTGEKVFLECVQDMDHENMFWYRQDPGLGLRLIYFSYDVKMKEKGDIPEGYSVSREKKERFSLILESASTNQTSMYLCASSFQGRENTEAFFGQGTRLTVV.

CDR3 residues: CASSSGPSSYNEQFF. In nucleotides, the CDR3 is TGTGCCAGCAGCTCCGGTCCGAGCTCCTACAATGAGCAGTTCTTC. The gene calls are TRBV5-4 and TRBJ2-1; D gene ambiguous. The V end lost 3 bases, the J end lost 0 bases, and 10 bases lay between the germline ends. This CDR3 comprises 15 residues. Germline values: CDR1 SGHNT, CDR2 YYREEE (reference sequence). The whole variable domain, remainder taken from reference TRBV5-4 and TRBJ2-1, is ETGVTQSPTHLIKTRGQQVTLRCSSQSGHNTVSWYQQALGQGPQFIFQYYREEENGRGNFPPRFSGLQFPNYSSELNVNALELDDSALYLCASSSGPSSYNEQFFGPGTRLTVL.

This clone was observed at least ten times. This rearrangement joins TRBV19 to TRBJ1-1; no firm D call. Germline V gene sequence: CDR1 LNHDA, CDR2 SQIVND (reference sequence). Trimming removed 5 bases at V and 3 bases at J, with 13 bases between. The CDR3 length is 14 residues. CDR3: CASSRAGRDTEAFF. The CDR3 bases are TGTGCCAGTAGTCGGGCGGGGAGGGACACTGAAGCTTTCTTT. Full variable domain (rest looked up from reference TRBV19 and TRBJ1-1): DGGITQSPKYLFRKEGQNVTLSCEQNLNHDAMYWYRQDPGQGLRLIYYSQIVNDFQKGDIAEGYSVSREKKESFPLTVTSAQKNPTAFYLCASSRAGRDTEAFFGQGTRLTVV.

J is TRBJ2-7 and V is TRBV19; 7 bases agree with TRBD1. The CDR3 covers 14 residues. The trim removed 6 bases at V and 5 bases at J, leaving 10 bases unmatched. Germline assignment: CDR1 LNHDA and CDR2 SQIVND (reference sequence). The CDR3 loop reads CASSPKTGKNEQYF. The CDR3, as DNA: TGTGCCAGTAGCCCCAAGACAGGGAAAAACGAGCAGTACTTC. The whole variable domain, remainder taken from reference TRBV19 and TRBJ2-7, is DGGITQSPKYLFRKEGQNVTLSCEQNLNHDAMYWYRQDPGQGLRLIYYSQIVNDFQKGDIAEGYSVSREKKESFPLTVTSAQKNPTAFYLCASSPKTGKNEQYFGPGTRLTVT.

This rearrangement joins TRBV4-3 to TRBJ2-7, with 8 bases matching TRBD2. The V gene's germline CDR1 is LGHNA and CDR2 YSLEER. The CDR3 loop spans 16 amino acids. Trimming cost V 3 bases and J 3 bases; bases outside gene matches: 10. CDR3 sequence reads: CASSQGLGSGGYEQYF. The CDR3 DNA sequence: TGCGCCAGCAGCCAGGGCCTAGGGAGCGGGGGCTACGAGCAGTACTTC.

The CDR3 DNA reads as TGTGCCAGCTCACCATTCCGGATCCGGGAAGATGACTATGGCTACACCTTC. Protein product: CASSPFRIREDDYGYTF. V and J are TRBV18 and TRBJ1-2; D call uncertain. Deletions cut 2 bases from V and 3 bases from J, with 19 bases between. The CDR3 length is 17 residues. Germline CDR1 is KGHSH and CDR2 is LQKENI.

This chain connects TRBV3-1 (or the pseudogene TRBV3-2) to TRBJ1-1; D gene uncertain. The CDR3 runs to 13 residues. Trimming cost V 8 bases and J 0 bases, with 10 bases left between them. Germline V lookup: CDR1 LGHDT, CDR2 YNNKEL (reference sequence). CDR3 DNA: TGTGCCAGCGGTTCAAGTTTGAACACTGAAGCTTTCTTT. Translated, it gives CASGSSLNTEAFF.

This clone was seen a handful of times. This rearrangement joins TRBV11-2 to TRBJ1-4; no reliable D call. Trimming took off 1 base at V and 4 bases at J, with 7 bases between the two ends. The CDR3 sequence is 14 residues long. Germline CDR1 and CDR2: SGHAT and FQNNGV. The CDR3 DNA sequence: TGTGCCAGCAGCTTAGCCGGGTTTAATGAAAAACTGTTTTTT. Its translation: CASSLAGFNEKLFF.

V is TRBV27 and J is TRBJ1-1, with D possibly matching TRBD1 (5 bases). The germline V and J ends were trimmed by 5 bases and 0 bases, with 10 bases remaining between them. CDR3 length: 14 amino acids. Germline V gives CDR1 MNHEY, CDR2 SMNVEV (reference sequence). The CDR3 bases are TGTGCCAGCAGTCGTCAGGGTCTGAACACTGAAGCTTTCTTT. Its protein product is CASSRQGLNTEAFF.

The gene calls are TRBV5-6 and TRBJ1-1; D ambiguous. From germline, CDR1 is SGHDT and CDR2 YYEEEE. Trimming cost V 4 bases and J 4 bases, with 23 bases left between them. The CDR3 runs 17 residues. This CDR3 reads CASSPRFSGLISTEAFF. The DNA of the CDR3 is TGTGCCAGCAGCCCCCGGTTTTCCGGGTTAATAAGCACTGAAGCTTTCTTT.

This chain uses TRBV27 with TRBJ1-6, with 10 positions matching TRBD1. Germline V gene lookup returns CDR1 MNHEY and CDR2 SMNVEV (reference sequence). The ends lost 1 base at V and 3 bases at J; junction bases unmatched: 0. This CDR3 region has 16 residues. CDR3 in amino acids: CASSLWTGGYNSPLHF. Here the CDR3 DNA reads TGTGCCAGCAGTTTATGGACAGGGGGCTATAATTCACCCCTCCACTTT.

On this clone itself: The same CDR3 is also encoded by other DNA sequences in this sample. V gene TRBV3-1 (or the pseudogene TRBV3-2) combines with J gene TRBJ2-7; D gene ambiguous. From germline, CDR1 is LGHDT and CDR2 YNNKEL (reference sequence). This CDR3 contains 11 residues. V was clipped by 2 bases and J by 3 bases, with 2 bases between them. CDR3 bases: TGTGCCAGCAGCCAACTCTACGAGCAGTACTTC. It yields the protein CASSQLYEQYF.

This sequence joins TRBV3-1 (or the pseudogene TRBV3-2) and TRBJ1-2; possible D gene TRBD1, 5 bases. Germline V CDR1 and CDR2: LGHDT, YNNKEL (reference sequence). The CDR3 is 20 residues long. V lost 4 bases and J 4 bases, leaving 31 bases between the germline ends. CDR3 amino acids: CASSLPRTRDSRQYSYGYTF. CDR3 sequence (DNA): TGTGCCAGCAGCCTTCCTAGGACTCGCGATAGCAGACAGTATAGCTATGGCTACACCTTC.

V and J are TRBV7-9 and TRBJ1-4; 8 bases align to TRBD1. The V segment lost 5 bases and the J segment 7 bases; nucleotides outside the gene matches: 9. CDR1 is SEHNR, CDR2 FQNEAQ, per germline (reference sequence). The CDR3 has 15 residues. CDR3 in DNA: TGTGCCAGCAGCGCCCGACAGGGGATGGGTGAAAAACTGTTTTTT. Amino acid sequence: CASSARQGMGEKLFF.

V gene TRBV5-1 combines with J gene TRBJ1-2; D call uncertain. Germline V gene data show CDR1 as SGHRS and CDR2 as YFSETQ. Deletions cut 2 bases from V and 8 bases from J, with 13 bases between. The CDR3 contains 13 residues. The CDR3 sequence is CASSFYEGNGYTF. The CDR3 DNA is TGCGCCAGCAGCTTTTATGAAGGGAACGGCTACACCTTC.

This chain links TRBV20-1 with TRBJ1-1; TRBD1 aligns across 7 bases. Germline V gene sequence: CDR1 DFQATT, CDR2 SNEGSKA (reference sequence). CDR3 length: 16 residues. V was clipped by 3 bases and J by 0 bases; unmatched bases: 10. The CDR3 loop reads CSASISLTGVNTEAFF. Written as DNA, the CDR3 is TGCAGTGCTAGTATTTCGTTAACAGGGGTGAACACTGAAGCTTTCTTT.